This section outlines one T cell receptor beta chain sequence together with its context. Its target is unknown. The data are from a study of high-grade serous ovarian cancer treatment subgroups. Points from the study as a whole: Bulk tumor TCR sequencing gave no spatial information.

Method: immunoSEQ multiplex PCR; TCRdb's copy keeps in-frame clones and lacks some. The table records approximately 5,000 clones, roughly 66% of them present only once. This CDR3 is built from 17 residues. The junction had 8 bases not matched to a gene; V was cut back by 0 bases and J by 2 bases. Germline values: CDR1 SGHRS, CDR2 YFSETQ. Tumor samples were taken before definitive surgery or chemotherapy. What was sequenced was tumor tissue. This TCR derives from a human donor with high-grade serous ovarian cancer. The chain employs TRBV5-1 and TRBJ2-3, with 8 bases that match TRBD2. The CDR3 DNA is TGCGCCAGCAGCTTGGCCTTAACGGGGGGGCCCACAGATACGCAGTATTTT. Its protein is CASSLALTGGPTDTQYF.